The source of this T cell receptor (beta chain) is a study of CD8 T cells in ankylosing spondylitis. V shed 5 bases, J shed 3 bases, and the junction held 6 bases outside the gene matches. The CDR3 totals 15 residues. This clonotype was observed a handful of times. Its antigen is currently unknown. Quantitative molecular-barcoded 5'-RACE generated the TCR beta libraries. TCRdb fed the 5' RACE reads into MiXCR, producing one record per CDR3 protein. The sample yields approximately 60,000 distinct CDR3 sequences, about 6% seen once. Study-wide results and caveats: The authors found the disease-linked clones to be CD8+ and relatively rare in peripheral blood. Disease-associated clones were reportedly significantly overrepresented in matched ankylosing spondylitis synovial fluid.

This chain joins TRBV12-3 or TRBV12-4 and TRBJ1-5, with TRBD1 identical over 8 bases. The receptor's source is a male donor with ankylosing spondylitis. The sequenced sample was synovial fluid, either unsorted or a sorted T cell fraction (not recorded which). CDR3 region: CASSPDREHNQPQHF. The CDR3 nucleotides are TGTGCCAGCAGTCCGGACAGGGAGCACAATCAGCCCCAGCATTTT.